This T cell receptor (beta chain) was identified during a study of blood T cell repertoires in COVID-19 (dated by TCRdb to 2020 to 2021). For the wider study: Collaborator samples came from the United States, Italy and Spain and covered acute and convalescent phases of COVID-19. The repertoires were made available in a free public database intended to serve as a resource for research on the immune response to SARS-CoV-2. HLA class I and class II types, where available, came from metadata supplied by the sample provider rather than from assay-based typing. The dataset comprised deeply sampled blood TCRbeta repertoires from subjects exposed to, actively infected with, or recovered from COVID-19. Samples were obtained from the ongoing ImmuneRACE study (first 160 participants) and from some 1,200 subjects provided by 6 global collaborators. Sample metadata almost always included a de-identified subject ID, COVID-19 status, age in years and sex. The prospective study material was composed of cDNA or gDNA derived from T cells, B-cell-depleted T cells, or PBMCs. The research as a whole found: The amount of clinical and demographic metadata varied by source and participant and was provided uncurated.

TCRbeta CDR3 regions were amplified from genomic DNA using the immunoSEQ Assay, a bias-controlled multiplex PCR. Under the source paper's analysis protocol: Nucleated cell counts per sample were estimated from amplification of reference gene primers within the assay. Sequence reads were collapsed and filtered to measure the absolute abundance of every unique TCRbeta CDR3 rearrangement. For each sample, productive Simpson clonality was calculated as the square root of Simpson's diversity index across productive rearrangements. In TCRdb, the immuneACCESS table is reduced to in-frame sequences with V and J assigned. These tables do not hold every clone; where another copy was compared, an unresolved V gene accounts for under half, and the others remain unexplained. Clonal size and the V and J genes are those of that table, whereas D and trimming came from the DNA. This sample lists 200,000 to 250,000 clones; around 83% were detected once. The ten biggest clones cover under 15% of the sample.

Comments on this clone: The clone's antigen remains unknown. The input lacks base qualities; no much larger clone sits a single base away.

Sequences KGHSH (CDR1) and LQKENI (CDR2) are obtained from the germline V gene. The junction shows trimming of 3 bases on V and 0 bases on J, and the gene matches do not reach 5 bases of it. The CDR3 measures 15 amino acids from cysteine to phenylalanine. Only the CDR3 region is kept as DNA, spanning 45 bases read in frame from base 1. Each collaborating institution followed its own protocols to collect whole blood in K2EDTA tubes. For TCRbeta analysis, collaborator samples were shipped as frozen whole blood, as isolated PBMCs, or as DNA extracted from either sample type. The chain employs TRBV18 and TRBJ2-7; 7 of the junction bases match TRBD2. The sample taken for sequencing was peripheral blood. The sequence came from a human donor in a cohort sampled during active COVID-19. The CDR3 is CASSPGGRSSYEQYF. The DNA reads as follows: TGTGCCAGCTCACCGGGGGGGAGGAGCTCCTACGAGCAGTACTTC.